The entry that follows covers one T cell receptor beta chain sequence. Germline V lookup: CDR1 LNHDA, CDR2 SQIVND (reference sequence). The CDR3 runs 15 residues. Between the trimmed V and J ends, which lost 4 bases and 0 bases, there was a span of 12 bases. Treatment here: some 20 received Ad26.COV2.S at low or high dose, single or two shots; 5 received placebo; per-sample allocation not given. Material that was analyzed had been drawn on day 63 after the first vaccine or placebo injection. Here immunoSEQ multiplex PCR was the method, and the copy in TCRdb shows in-frame clones only, minus some. The sample contains hundreds of thousands of clones, 85% to 90% of which appear only once. The data stem from a study of Ad26.COV2.S vaccination and SARS-CoV-2 variants.

This TCR derives from a person between 18 and 65 years old who received the Ad26.COV2.S COVID-19 vaccine or a placebo. The rearrangement links TRBV19 to TRBJ1-2; the D gene is possibly TRBD1 (6 bases). The input for sequencing was peripheral blood, taken in a trial of Ad26.COV2.S vaccine versus placebo. The CDR3 sequence: CASSTQGRPNYGYTF. CDR3 DNA sequence: TGTGCCAGTAGTACACAGGGAAGGCCTAACTATGGCTACACCTTC. The full variable domain, its missing parts supplied by reference TRBV19 and TRBJ1-2, is DGGITQSPKYLFRKEGQNVTLSCEQNLNHDAMYWYRQDPGQGLRLIYYSQIVNDFQKGDIAEGYSVSREKKESFPLTVTSAQKNPTAFYLCASSTQGRPNYGYTFGSGTRLTVV.